Following are 8 T cell receptor beta chains from one sample sequenced in a study of cytomegalovirus exposure and HLA in healthy donors. Produced via immunoSEQ multiplex PCR; TCRdb's table is partial and in-frame only. The repertoire holds about 160,000 clones, with 90% to 97% as singletons. Sequencing used PBMCs. Source of these receptors: a young woman in good health and CMV-seronegative.

The J gene is TRBJ1-5, the V gene TRBV19; D not certain. CDR3 length equals 14 residues. Trimming shortened V by 3 bases and J by 3 bases, and 9 bases separated the two germline ends. Germline V gives CDR1 LNHDA, CDR2 SQIVND (reference sequence). Here the CDR3 reads CASSIRDTNQPQHF. CDR3 coding DNA: TGTGCCAGTAGTATCCGAGACACCAATCAGCCCCAGCATTTT.

In DNA form, the CDR3 reads TGTGCCAGCAGTGACTCGACAGGGGGTCGCACTGAAGCTTTCTTT. It encodes CASSDSTGGRTEAFF. V gene TRBV6-4 combines with J gene TRBJ1-1; the match to TRBD1 covers 9 bases. Germline CDR1 and CDR2: MRHNA and SNTAGT. V shed 0 bases and J 4 bases; nucleotides not matched to a gene: 3. This CDR3 is 15 amino acids long.

The chain has TRBV4-1 and TRBJ2-5; TRBD2 matches 9 bases. This CDR3 is 20 amino acids long. CDR1 and CDR2 from the germline V gene are MGHRA and YSYEKL. Trimming at V came to 3 bases and at J to 2 bases, leaving 19 bases not matched to a gene. CDR3 coding DNA: TGCGCCAGCAGCCAGGGTACGACGGCCAGGGGCGGGGGGGGACAAGAGACCCAGTACTTC. Its protein is CASSQGTTARGGGGQETQYF.

V usage is TRBV7-9 and J usage is TRBJ2-1, with 12 bases matching TRBD2. J lost 8 bases, V lost 4 bases, and 6 bases had no gene match. The CDR3 is 15 residues long. CDR1 is SEHNR and CDR2 is FQNEAQ in the germline V gene (reference sequence). CDR3: CASSSSGGATDEQFF. The CDR3 DNA sequence: TGTGCCAGCAGCTCTAGCGGGGGGGCTACGGATGAGCAGTTCTTC.

The chain couples TRBV27 to TRBJ2-5; 7 nucleotides align to TRBD1. Germline V CDR1 and CDR2: MNHEY, SMNVEV (reference sequence). The CDR3 has 14 amino acids. With 5 bases clipped from V and 5 bases from J, the junction kept 8 bases outside the gene matches. The CDR3 nucleotides read TGTGCCAGCAGTCTCACAGGGGTGGGTGAGACCCAGTACTTC. Translating it yields CASSLTGVGETQYF.

The chain couples TRBV6-6 to TRBJ1-1; D gene uncertain. The CDR3 runs 14 residues. Trimming removed 8 bases at V and 4 bases at J, with 17 bases between. From germline, CDR1 is MNHNY and CDR2 SVGAGI (reference sequence). Here the CDR3 DNA reads TGTGCCAGCTCAATGATGCAAACGGGCACTGAAGCTTTCTTT. Residues: CASSMMQTGTEAFF.

The V and J genes are TRBV15 and TRBJ2-5; D gene ambiguous. This CDR3 contains 14 residues. CDR1 LNHNV and CDR2 YYDKDF come from the germline V gene (reference sequence). V was trimmed by 5 bases and J by 1 base, leaving 11 bases between them. DNA of the CDR3: TGTGCCACCAGCCCCCGTGGCCTCCAAGAGACCCAGTACTTC. It specifies CATSPRGLQETQYF.

The rearrangement uses TRBV5-4 and TRBJ2-1, with TRBD2 matching 8 bases. CDR1 and CDR2 (germline): SGHNT, YYREEE (reference sequence). J lost 1 base, V lost 4 bases, and 7 bases had no gene match. The CDR3 is 16 residues long. CDR3 in amino acids: CASSPGGGPSYNEQFF. For the CDR3, the DNA is TGTGCCAGCAGCCCCGGGGGGGGGCCGTCCTACAATGAGCAGTTCTTC.